The source of this TCR beta chain is a study of blood T cell repertoires in COVID-19. Original processing notes: Amplification of reference gene primers provided the estimated nucleated cell counts. Libraries were prepared by immunoSEQ multiplex PCR; TCRdb keeps only in-frame clonotypes and omits some of them. V, J and clone size are those of that table, while D and trimming were read from the DNA. The profile shows more than 300,000 clones, around 91% of them singletons. The ends lost 0 bases at V and 5 bases at J; junction bases unmatched: 5. The CDR3 has 15 amino acids. Germline lookup yields CDR1 LNHNV and CDR2 YYDKDF (reference sequence).

Sequenced input: peripheral blood. This sequence originates from a woman aged 40 to 50 with COVID-19, enrolled during active disease. The genes are TRBV15 and TRBJ2-5; 8 positions match TRBD1. Written as DNA, the CDR3 is TGTGCCACCAGCAGAGATGTCACAGGGGGGGAGACCCAGTACTTC. It yields the protein CATSRDVTGGETQYF.